The rows below give T cell receptor beta chains drawn from one sample of a study of human T cells and chemical hapten exposure. TCRdb re-analysed the RACE reads in MiXCR, keeping a single row per CDR3 protein. The sample consists of tens of thousands of distinct CDR3 sequences, 9% to 9.5% of them appearing once. Material: whole blood, obtained in connection with sensitization to the hapten diphenylcyclopropenone (DPC). These receptors came from a woman aged 40 to 49 with alopecia areata. Some clones in this sample may be carry-over from other donors' samples. CDR3s include the opening cysteine and the closing phenylalanine or tryptophan. D genes are given only for firm matches. Clone size appears in some rows only: once, few, many, or a class for an expanded clone.

V	D	J	size	CDR3	DNA
TRBV6-2/TRBV6-3	.	TRBJ1-1	few	CASSLRIDGIEAFF	TGTGCCAGCAGTCTGCGAATCGACGGGATTGAAGCTTTCTTT
TRBV6-2/TRBV6-3	.	TRBJ1-1	many	CASSPQVVGLNTEAFF	TGTGCCAGCAGTCCCCAGGTCGTGGGGTTGAACACTGAAGCTTTCTTT
TRBV6-5	TRBD1	TRBJ1-1	many	CASSPDRAWNTEAFF	TGTGCCAGCAGTCCCGACAGGGCGTGGAACACTGAAGCTTTCTTT
TRBV4-3	.	TRBJ1-6	many	CASSQDSVGANNSPLHF	TGCGCCAGCAGCCAAGATAGTGTTGGAGCTAATAATTCACCCCTCCACTTT
TRBV28	TRBD2	TRBJ2-3	many	CASSKGLAGGRRGDTQYF	TGTGCCAGCAGTAAAGGACTAGCGGGGGGACGCCGGGGAGATACGCAGTATTTT
TRBV7-3	TRBD2	TRBJ2-2	few	CASSYGTSLGELFF	TGTGCCAGCAGCTACGGGACTAGCCTCGGGGAGCTGTTTTTT
TRBV5-1	.	TRBJ2-7	many	CASSSGPSNSYEQYF	TGCGCCAGCAGCTCCGGGCCCTCAAACTCCTACGAGCAGTACTTC
TRBV29-1	TRBD1	TRBJ1-1	.	CSVQPDRATEAFF	TGCAGCGTACAACCAGACAGGGCCACTGAAGCTTTCTTT
TRBV4-3	.	TRBJ1-4	many	CASSHRTSGSEKLFF	TGCGCCAGCAGCCATCGGACGTCAGGTTCTGAAAAACTGTTTTTT
TRBV20-1	TRBD1	TRBJ2-5	.	CSARPWDRGQETQYF	TGCAGTGCTAGACCCTGGGACAGGGGGCAAGAGACCCAGTACTTC
TRBV4-3	TRBD2	TRBJ2-3	.	CASSQDRRLAGLGTDTQYF	TGCGCCAGCAGCCAAGATCGCCGACTAGCGGGGTTGGGCACAGATACGCAGTATTTT
TRBV7-9	TRBD1	TRBJ2-3	many	CASSSGQITDTQYF	TGTGCCAGCAGTTCGGGACAGATCACAGATACGCAGTATTTT
TRBV6-6	TRBD2	TRBJ2-1	few	CASRLTSGGYNEQFF	TGTGCCAGCAGGCTAACTAGCGGGGGGTACAATGAGCAGTTCTTC
TRBV6-5	.	TRBJ2-3	many	CASSYSGADNTDTQYF	TGTGCCAGCAGTTACTCTGGGGCGGACAACACAGATACGCAGTATTTT
TRBV18	TRBD1	TRBJ2-7	many	CASSPGDRGYEQYF	TGTGCCAGCTCACCGGGGGACAGAGGCTACGAGCAGTACTTC
TRBV4-1	TRBD2	TRBJ2-1	many	CASSPRKRTSGGANEQFF	TGCGCCAGCAGCCCCCGCAAAAGGACTAGCGGGGGGGCGAATGAGCAGTTCTTC
TRBV4-3	.	TRBJ1-2	many	CASSPQLDYGYTF	TGCGCCAGCAGCCCCCAGTTGGACTATGGCTACACCTTC
TRBV4-1	.	TRBJ1-1	many	CASSQVPLSNTEAFF	TGCGCCAGCAGCCAAGTCCCCCTATCAAACACTGAAGCTTTCTTT
TRBV28	TRBD1	TRBJ2-5	many	CASSKIGQVQETQYF	TGTGCCAGCAGTAAAATTGGACAGGTCCAAGAGACCCAGTACTTC
TRBV7-9	.	TRBJ2-6	many	CASSSRGAGANVLTF	TGTGCCAGCAGCTCGCGGGGAGCTGGGGCCAACGTCCTGACTTTC
TRBV7-9	TRBD1	TRBJ2-2	few	CASSSLERGPNTGELFF	TGTGCCAGCAGCTCCTTGGAAAGGGGGCCGAACACCGGGGAGCTGTTTTTT
TRBV28	TRBD1	TRBJ1-6	.	CASSRTGENSPLHF	TGTGCCAGCAGTCGGACAGGGGAAAATTCACCCCTCCACTTT
TRBV29-1	.	TRBJ1-1	.	CSVEDEASEAFF	TGCAGCGTTGAAGATGAGGCGTCCGAAGCTTTCTTT
TRBV6-2/TRBV6-3	.	TRBJ2-3	many	CASRRNYRTDTQYF	TGTGCCAGTCGAAGAAACTACCGCACAGATACGCAGTATTTT
TRBV12-3/TRBV12-4	.	TRBJ2-1	many	CASSWVLYGNNEQFF	TGTGCCAGCAGTTGGGTCTTGTATGGGAACAATGAGCAGTTCTTC
TRBV2	.	TRBJ1-5	many	CASSEQGPRQPQHF	TGTGCCAGCAGTGAACAGGGCCCCAGACAGCCCCAGCATTTT
TRBV29-1	TRBD1	TRBJ2-2	few	CSVELDREHGELFF	TGCAGCGTTGAACTGGACAGGGAGCACGGGGAGCTGTTTTTT
TRBV6-4	.	TRBJ1-5	few	CAIPKGGNQPQHF	TGTGCCATCCCCAAGGGGGGGAATCAGCCCCAGCATTTT